The table lists the clone carrying this T cell receptor (beta chain) with many counts. This sample was taken from a study of CD8 T cells in ankylosing spondylitis. Making the TCR beta libraries involved quantitative 5'-RACE with molecular barcodes. Each CDR3 protein is one row after TCRdb ran MiXCR on the 5' RACE reads. This repertoire shows 200,000 or so distinct CDR3 sequences, roughly 24% found once; its top ten account for about 6.2%. This TCR came from a male donor with ankylosing spondylitis or in good health (not recorded which). The specimen sequenced was blood, either unsorted or a sorted T cell fraction (not recorded which).

CDR3 in DNA: TGCGCCAGCAGGATCAACCTGGGTAGCTCAGATACGCAGTATTTT. Translated: CASRINLGSSDTQYF. J is TRBJ2-3 and V is TRBV5-1; D remains unclear. Deletions cut 5 bases from V and 4 bases from J, with 17 bases between. The CDR3 is 15 residues long. The germline V gene has CDR1 SGHRS and CDR2 YFSETQ.